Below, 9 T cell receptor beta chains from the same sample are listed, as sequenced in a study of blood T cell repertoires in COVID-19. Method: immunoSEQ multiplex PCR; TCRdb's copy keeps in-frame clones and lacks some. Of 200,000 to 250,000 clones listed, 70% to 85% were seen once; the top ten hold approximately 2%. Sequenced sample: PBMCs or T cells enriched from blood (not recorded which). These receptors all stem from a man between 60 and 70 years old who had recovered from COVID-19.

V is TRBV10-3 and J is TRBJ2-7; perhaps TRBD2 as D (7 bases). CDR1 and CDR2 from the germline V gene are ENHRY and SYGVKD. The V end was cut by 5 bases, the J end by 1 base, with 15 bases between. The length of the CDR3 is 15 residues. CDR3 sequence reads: CAISSAGGTSYEQYF. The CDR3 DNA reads TGTGCCATCAGTAGCGCCGGGGGGACATCCTACGAGCAGTACTTC.

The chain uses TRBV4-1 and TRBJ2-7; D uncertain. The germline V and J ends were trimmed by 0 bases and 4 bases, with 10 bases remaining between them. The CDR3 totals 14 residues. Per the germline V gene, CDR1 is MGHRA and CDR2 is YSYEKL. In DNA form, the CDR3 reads TGCGCCAGCAGCCAAGAGGCAACCCTTTACGAGCAGTACTTC. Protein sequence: CASSQEATLYEQYF.

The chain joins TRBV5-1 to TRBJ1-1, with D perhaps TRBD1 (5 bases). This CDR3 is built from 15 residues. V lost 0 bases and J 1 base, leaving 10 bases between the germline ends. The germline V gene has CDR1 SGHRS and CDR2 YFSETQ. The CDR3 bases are TGCGCCAGCAGCTTGGTGGGACTACCGAACACTGAAGCTTTCTTT. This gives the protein CASSLVGLPNTEAFF.

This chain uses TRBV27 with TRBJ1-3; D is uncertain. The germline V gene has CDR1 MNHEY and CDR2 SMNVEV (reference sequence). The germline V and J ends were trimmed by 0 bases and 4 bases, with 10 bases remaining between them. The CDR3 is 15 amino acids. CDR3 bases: TGTGCCAGCAGTTTATCGTCGAGGTCCGGAAACACCATATATTTT. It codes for CASSLSSRSGNTIYF.

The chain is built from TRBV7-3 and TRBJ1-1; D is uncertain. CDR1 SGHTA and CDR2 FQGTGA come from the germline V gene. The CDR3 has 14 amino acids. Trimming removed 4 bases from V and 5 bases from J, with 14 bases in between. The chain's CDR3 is CASSSPRVATEAFF. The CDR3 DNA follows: TGTGCCAGCAGCTCCCCTCGGGTAGCTACTGAAGCTTTCTTT.

CDR3 amino acids: CASSWGQGSEKLFF. The CDR3 bases are TGTGCCAGCAGCTGGGGACAGGGATCGGAAAAACTGTTTTTT. V and J are TRBV5-6 and TRBJ1-4; 9 bases map to TRBD1. Germline CDR1 and CDR2: SGHDT and YYEEEE. The CDR3 is 14 residues long. J gave up 8 bases and V 3 bases, and 5 bases lay outside the gene matches.

CDR3 in amino acids: CASSRDRVWGYTF. DNA of the CDR3: TGTGCCAGCAGCCGGGACAGGGTGTGGGGCTACACCTTC. This chain links TRBV12-3 or TRBV12-4 with TRBJ1-2; 9 bases line up with TRBD1. The J segment lost 8 bases and the V segment lost 6 bases, leaving 7 bases of the junction unmatched. This CDR3 comprises 13 residues.

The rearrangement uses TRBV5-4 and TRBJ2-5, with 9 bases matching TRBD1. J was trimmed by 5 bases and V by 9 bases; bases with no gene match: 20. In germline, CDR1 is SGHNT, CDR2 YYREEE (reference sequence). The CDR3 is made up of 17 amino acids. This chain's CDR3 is CATFTGGASTRRETQYF. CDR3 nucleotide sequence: TGTGCCACCTTCACAGGGGGCGCATCGACTAGAAGGGAGACCCAGTACTTC.

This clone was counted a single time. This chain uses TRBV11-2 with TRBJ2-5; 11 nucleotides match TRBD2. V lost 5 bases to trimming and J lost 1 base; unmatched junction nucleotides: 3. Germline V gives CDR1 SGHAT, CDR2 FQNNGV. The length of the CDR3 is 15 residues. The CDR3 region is CASSPSGGPQETQYF. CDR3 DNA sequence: TGTGCCAGCAGCCCTAGCGGGGGGCCCCAAGAGACCCAGTACTTC. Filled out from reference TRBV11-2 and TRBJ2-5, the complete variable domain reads EAGVAQSPRYKIIEKRQSVAFWCNPISGHATLYWYQQILGQGPKLLIQFQNNGVVDDSQLPKDRFSAERLKGVDSTLKIQPAKLEDSAVYLCASSPSGGPQETQYFGPGTRLLVL.